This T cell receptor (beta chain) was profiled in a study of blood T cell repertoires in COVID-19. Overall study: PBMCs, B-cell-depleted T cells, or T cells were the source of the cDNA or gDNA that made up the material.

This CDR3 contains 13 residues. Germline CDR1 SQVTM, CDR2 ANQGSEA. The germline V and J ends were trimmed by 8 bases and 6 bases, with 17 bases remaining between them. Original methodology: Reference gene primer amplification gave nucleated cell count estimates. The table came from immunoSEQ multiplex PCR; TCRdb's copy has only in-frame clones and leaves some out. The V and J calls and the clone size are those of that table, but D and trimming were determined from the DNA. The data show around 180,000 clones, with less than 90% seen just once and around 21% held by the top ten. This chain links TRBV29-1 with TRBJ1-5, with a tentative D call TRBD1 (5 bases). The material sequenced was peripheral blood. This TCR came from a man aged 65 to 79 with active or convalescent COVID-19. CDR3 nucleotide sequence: TGCAGCTTCCGTGCAGGGTCGGGTCAGCCCCAGCATTTT. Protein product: CSFRAGSGQPQHF.